These T cell receptor beta chains were read from a single sample in a study of Ad26.COV2.S vaccination and SARS-CoV-2 variants. Sequencing was performed with immunoSEQ multiplex PCR; in TCRdb, only in-frame clones are kept and a portion is missing. The sample lists some 340,000 clones, more than 70% occurring once. The starting material was peripheral blood, obtained in a trial of Ad26.COV2.S vaccine versus placebo. These receptors all stem from a person between 18 and 60 years old who received the Ad26.COV2.S COVID-19 vaccine or a placebo. CDR3s include the opening cysteine and the closing phenylalanine or tryptophan. Fields, in order: V gene, J gene, CDR3 protein.

v_call: TRBV7-9; j_call: TRBJ1-6; cdr3_aa: CASSLTGYNSPLHF
v_call: TRBV20-1; j_call: TRBJ1-5; cdr3_aa: CSASPGDSNQPQHF
v_call: TRBV7-9; j_call: TRBJ1-2; cdr3_aa: CASTLRGYGYGYTF
v_call: TRBV14; j_call: TRBJ2-6; cdr3_aa: CASSRASGANVLTF
v_call: TRBV7-9; j_call: TRBJ1-5; cdr3_aa: CASSFGYRNQPQHF
v_call: TRBV29-1; j_call: TRBJ1-4; cdr3_aa: CSVEDLRQEKLFF
v_call: TRBV7-2; j_call: TRBJ1-2; cdr3_aa: CASSLGVLYYGYTF
v_call: TRBV6-2/TRBV6-3; j_call: TRBJ2-2; cdr3_aa: CASSSSGHTGELFF
v_call: TRBV4-1; j_call: TRBJ2-2; cdr3_aa: CASSQEGQTNTGELFF
v_call: TRBV5-4; j_call: TRBJ2-7; cdr3_aa: CASSPRGGESSYEQYF
v_call: TRBV5-6; j_call: TRBJ1-2; cdr3_aa: CASSRTGEANYGYTF
v_call: TRBV6-5; j_call: TRBJ2-7; cdr3_aa: CASSPRGIQDYEQYF
v_call: TRBV18; j_call: TRBJ1-2; cdr3_aa: CASSPSRDGQGYTF
v_call: TRBV7-9; j_call: TRBJ2-3; cdr3_aa: CASTWGGWFGDTQYF
v_call: TRBV7-9; j_call: TRBJ2-7; cdr3_aa: CASSSPSLSYEQYF
v_call: TRBV27; j_call: TRBJ2-3; cdr3_aa: CASSFGPPGGTDTQYF
v_call: TRBV5-4; j_call: TRBJ2-6; cdr3_aa: CASSPQGTGANVLTF
v_call: TRBV7-8; j_call: TRBJ1-2; cdr3_aa: CASSFRGVDLSYGYTF
v_call: TRBV6-6; j_call: TRBJ1-1; cdr3_aa: CASSYGGEAFF
v_call: TRBV19; j_call: TRBJ1-5; cdr3_aa: CASTPDRGLFQPQHF
v_call: TRBV9; j_call: TRBJ2-7; cdr3_aa: CASSGQGQGYEQYF
v_call: TRBV5-6; j_call: TRBJ1-1; cdr3_aa: CASSLGQGINTEAFF
v_call: TRBV5-1; j_call: TRBJ1-1; cdr3_aa: CASSLVPRVGGTEAFF
v_call: TRBV20-1; j_call: TRBJ1-4; cdr3_aa: CSASLTSNEKLFF
v_call: TRBV6-2/TRBV6-3; j_call: TRBJ2-5; cdr3_aa: CASSYFGETQYF
v_call: TRBV15; j_call: TRBJ2-1; cdr3_aa: CATSRDYYGGRWQFF
v_call: TRBV27; j_call: TRBJ1-2; cdr3_aa: CASSLSVQGLGYGYTF
v_call: TRBV10-3; j_call: TRBJ2-1; cdr3_aa: CAIKRTSGKYNEQFF
v_call: TRBV18; j_call: TRBJ1-1; cdr3_aa: CASSPSQSLLNTEAFF
v_call: TRBV12-3/TRBV12-4; j_call: TRBJ1-2; cdr3_aa: CASSLDTGLGYTF
v_call: TRBV6-2/TRBV6-3; j_call: TRBJ1-1; cdr3_aa: CASSRDQRGRFF
v_call: TRBV27; j_call: TRBJ2-7; cdr3_aa: CASSSRPYEQYF
v_call: TRBV4-3; j_call: TRBJ1-5; cdr3_aa: CASSQDNRVGQPQHF
v_call: TRBV7-3; j_call: TRBJ2-1; cdr3_aa: CASSPSSENEQFF
v_call: TRBV6-5; j_call: TRBJ1-3; cdr3_aa: CASSYSRSSGNTIYF
v_call: TRBV6-1; j_call: TRBJ2-4; cdr3_aa: CASSEAGTAKNIQYF
v_call: TRBV13; j_call: TRBJ1-2; cdr3_aa: CASSPDDRFTYGYTF
v_call: TRBV4-1; j_call: TRBJ1-5; cdr3_aa: CASSRVGGFPAQPQHF
v_call: TRBV7-8; j_call: TRBJ2-6; cdr3_aa: CASSLDSGQGAHGANVLTF
v_call: TRBV11-2; j_call: TRBJ2-7; cdr3_aa: CASSFKGPGQVTFEQYF
v_call: TRBV6-5; j_call: TRBJ1-6; cdr3_aa: CASSYSRPGGRPPLHF
v_call: TRBV6-5; j_call: TRBJ1-5; cdr3_aa: CASRAPGGRSQPQHF
v_call: TRBV19; j_call: TRBJ2-1; cdr3_aa: CASSMRGRYNEQFF
v_call: TRBV11-3; j_call: TRBJ1-1; cdr3_aa: CASSLSGQNTEAFF
v_call: TRBV5-1; j_call: TRBJ1-3; cdr3_aa: CASSWGDNSGNTIYF
v_call: TRBV7-9; j_call: TRBJ2-7; cdr3_aa: CASSPLGFYEQYF